The rows below give T cell receptor beta chains drawn from one sample of a study of T cell repertoires in cytomegalovirus infection. TCRdb re-called the reads with MiXCR, one entry per CDR3 protein. Among roughly 69,000 distinct CDR3 sequences listed, around 20% were seen once. Their antigens remain unidentified. The sample was CD8+ T cells from cultured PBMCs, taken from culture after CMV antigen stimulation. These receptors originate from a human donor in good health (CMV status not recorded). Some clones in this sample may be carry-over from other donors' samples. Both conserved end residues are trimmed from each CDR3. Each record gives: V gene, J gene, CDR3 protein.

V: TRBV28
J: TRBJ2-7
CDR3: ASSSDLITGRPYEQY

V: TRBV7-2
J: TRBJ2-2
CDR3: ASSPRTVNTGELF

V: TRBV24-1
J: TRBJ1-3
CDR3: ATSDPAGSGNTIY

V: TRBV6-1
J: TRBJ2-6
CDR3: ASSPGTGGAGANVLT

V: TRBV7-8
J: TRBJ1-2
CDR3: ASSKYRTAGYGYT

V: TRBV29-1
J: TRBJ1-2
CDR3: SVGRVQEVHGYT

V: TRBV11-2
J: TRBJ1-5
CDR3: ASSLDFGNGNQPQH

V: TRBV6-6
J: TRBJ1-2
CDR3: ASSYGATAVDGYT

V: TRBV6-5
J: TRBJ2-7
CDR3: ASSYSRAGGNEQY

V: TRBV30
J: TRBJ2-7
CDR3: AWRGQGAREQY

V: TRBV7-9
J: TRBJ2-2
CDR3: ASSSPFSYGTGELF

V: TRBV7-2
J: TRBJ1-3
CDR3: ASSLGHDSGNTIY

V: TRBV7-2
J: TRBJ1-2
CDR3: ASSLNSIGAARFNYGYT

V: TRBV2
J: TRBJ2-3
CDR3: ASKVVDTDTQY

V: TRBV4-2
J: TRBJ2-3
CDR3: ASSPGTGGADTQY

V: TRBV2
J: TRBJ1-5
CDR3: ASSPSQDRSNQPQH

V: TRBV25-1
J: TRBJ1-1
CDR3: ASSRGGFTEAF

V: TRBV7-2
J: TRBJ1-3
CDR3: ASSFEGNTIY

V: TRBV12-3/TRBV12-4
J: TRBJ1-1
CDR3: ASSSHTASSGGTEAF

V: TRBV29-1
J: TRBJ2-1
CDR3: SAPQGYNEQF

V: TRBV7-9
J: TRBJ2-1
CDR3: ASSPWPTDEQF

V: TRBV19
J: TRBJ1-1
CDR3: ASSIPENTEAF

V: TRBV19
J: TRBJ1-1
CDR3: ASQSSRGQGAF